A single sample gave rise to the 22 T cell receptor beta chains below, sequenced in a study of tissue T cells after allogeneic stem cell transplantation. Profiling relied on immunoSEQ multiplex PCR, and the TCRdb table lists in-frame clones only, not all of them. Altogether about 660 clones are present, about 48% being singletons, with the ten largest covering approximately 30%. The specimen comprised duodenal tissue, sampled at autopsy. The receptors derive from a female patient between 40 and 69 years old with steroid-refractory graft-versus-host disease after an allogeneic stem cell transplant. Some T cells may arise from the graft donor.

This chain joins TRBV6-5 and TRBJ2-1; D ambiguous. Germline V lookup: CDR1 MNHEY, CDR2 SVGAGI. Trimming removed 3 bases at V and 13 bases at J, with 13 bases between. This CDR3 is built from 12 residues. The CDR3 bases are TGTGCCAGCAGTTATACCGACCGTATACAGTTCTTC. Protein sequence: CASSYTDRIQFF.

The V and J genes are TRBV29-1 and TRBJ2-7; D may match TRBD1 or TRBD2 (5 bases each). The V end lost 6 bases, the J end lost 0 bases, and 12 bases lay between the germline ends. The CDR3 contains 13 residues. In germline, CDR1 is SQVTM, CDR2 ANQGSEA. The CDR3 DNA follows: TGCAGCGTCCGGGACGGTCGCTCCTACGAGCAGTACTTC. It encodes CSVRDGRSYEQYF.

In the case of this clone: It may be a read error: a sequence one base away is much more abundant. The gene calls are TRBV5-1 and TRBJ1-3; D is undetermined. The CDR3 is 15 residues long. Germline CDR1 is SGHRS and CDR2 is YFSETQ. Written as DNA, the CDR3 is TGCGTCAGCAGCTTAGGGTCGGCCTTTGGAAACACCATATATTTT. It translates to CVSSLGSAFGNTIYF.

The CDR3 spells CASSILGTTSGYTF. The CDR3 DNA follows: TGTGCCAGTAGTATTCTGGGCACAACCTCAGGCTACACCTTC. This chain uses TRBV19 with TRBJ1-2, with D uncertain. The CDR3 runs to 14 residues. Trimming removed 3 bases at V and 8 bases at J, with 16 bases between. Germline loops: CDR1 LNHDA, CDR2 SQIVND (reference sequence).

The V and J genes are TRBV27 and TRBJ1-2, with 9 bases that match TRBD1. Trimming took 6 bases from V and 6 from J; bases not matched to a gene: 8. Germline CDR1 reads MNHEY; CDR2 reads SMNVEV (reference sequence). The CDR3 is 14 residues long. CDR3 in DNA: TGTGCCAGCAGAAACGGACAGGGGCGACATGGCTACACCTTC. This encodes CASRNGQGRHGYTF.

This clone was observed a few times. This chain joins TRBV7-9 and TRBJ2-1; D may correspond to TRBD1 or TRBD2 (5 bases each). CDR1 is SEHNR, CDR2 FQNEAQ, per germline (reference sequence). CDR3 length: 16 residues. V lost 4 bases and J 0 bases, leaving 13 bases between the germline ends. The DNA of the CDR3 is TGTGCCAGCAGCTCCCGGGGACCGACCTCCTACAATGAGCAGTTCTTC. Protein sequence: CASSSRGPTSYNEQFF.

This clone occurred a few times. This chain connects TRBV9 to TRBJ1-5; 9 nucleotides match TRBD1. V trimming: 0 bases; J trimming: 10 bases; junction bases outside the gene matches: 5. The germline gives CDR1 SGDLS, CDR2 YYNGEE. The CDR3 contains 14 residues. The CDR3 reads CASSVGDREGPQHF. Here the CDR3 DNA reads TGTGCCAGCAGCGTAGGGGACAGGGAGGGACCCCAGCATTTT.

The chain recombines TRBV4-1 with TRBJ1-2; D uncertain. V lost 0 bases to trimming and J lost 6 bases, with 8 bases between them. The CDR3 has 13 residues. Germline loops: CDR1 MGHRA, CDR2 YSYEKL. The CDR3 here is CASSQERVHGYTF. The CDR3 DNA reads TGCGCCAGCAGCCAAGAGAGGGTCCATGGCTACACCTTC.

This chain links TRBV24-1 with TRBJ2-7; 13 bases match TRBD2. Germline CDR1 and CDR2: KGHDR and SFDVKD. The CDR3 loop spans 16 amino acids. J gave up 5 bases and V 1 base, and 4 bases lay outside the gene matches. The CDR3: CATSDLTSGGEDEQYF. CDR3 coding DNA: TGTGCCACCAGTGATTTAACTAGCGGGGGGGAAGACGAGCAGTACTTC.

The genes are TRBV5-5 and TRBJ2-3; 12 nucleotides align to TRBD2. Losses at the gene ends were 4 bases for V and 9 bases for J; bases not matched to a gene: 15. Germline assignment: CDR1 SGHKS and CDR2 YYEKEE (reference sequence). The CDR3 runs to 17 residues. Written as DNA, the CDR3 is TGTGCCAGCAGCACATGGATTGGGACTAGCGGGTCGGGGACGCAGTATTTT. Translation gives CASSTWIGTSGSGTQYF.

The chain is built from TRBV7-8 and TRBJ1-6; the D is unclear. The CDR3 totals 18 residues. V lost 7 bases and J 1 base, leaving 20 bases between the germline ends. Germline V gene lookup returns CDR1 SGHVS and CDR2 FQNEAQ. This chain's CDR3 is CASNLRDLKRSYNSPLHF. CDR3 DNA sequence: TGTGCCAGCAACCTTAGGGATCTTAAAAGGTCCTATAATTCACCCCTCCACTTT. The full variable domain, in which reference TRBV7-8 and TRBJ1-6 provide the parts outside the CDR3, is GAGVSQSPRYKVAKRGQDVALRCDPISGHVSLFWYQQALGQGPEFLTYFQNEAQLDKSGLPSDRFFAERPEGSVSTLKIQRTQQEDSAVYLCASNLRDLKRSYNSPLHFGNGTRLTVT.

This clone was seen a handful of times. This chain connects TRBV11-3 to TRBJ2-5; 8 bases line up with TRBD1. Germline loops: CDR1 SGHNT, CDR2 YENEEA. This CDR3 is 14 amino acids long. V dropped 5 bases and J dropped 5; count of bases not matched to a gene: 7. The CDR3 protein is CASSTRQGHETQYF. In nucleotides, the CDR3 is TGTGCCAGCAGCACCAGACAGGGGCACGAGACCCAGTACTTC.

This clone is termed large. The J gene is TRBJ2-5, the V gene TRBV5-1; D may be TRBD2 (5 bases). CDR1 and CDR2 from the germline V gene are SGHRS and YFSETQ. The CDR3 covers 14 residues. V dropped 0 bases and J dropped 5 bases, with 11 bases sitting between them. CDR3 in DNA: TGCGCCAGCAGCTTGGGGACTTGGGGTGAGACCCAGTACTTC. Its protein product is CASSLGTWGETQYF.

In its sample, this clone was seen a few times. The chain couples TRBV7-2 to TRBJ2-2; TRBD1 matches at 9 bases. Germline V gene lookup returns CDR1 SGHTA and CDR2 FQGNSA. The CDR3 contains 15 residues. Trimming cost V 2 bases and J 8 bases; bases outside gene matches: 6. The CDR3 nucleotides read TGTGCCAGCAGCTTATTAGGACAGGGGTTAGGGGAGCTGTTTTTT. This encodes CASSLLGQGLGELFF.

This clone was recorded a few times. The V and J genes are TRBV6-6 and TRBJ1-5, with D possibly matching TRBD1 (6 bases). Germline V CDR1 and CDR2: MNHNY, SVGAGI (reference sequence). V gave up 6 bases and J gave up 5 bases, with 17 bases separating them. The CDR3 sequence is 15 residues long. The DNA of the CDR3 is TGTGCCAGCAGACTCACAGGGAAACGGGATCAGCCCCAGCATTTT. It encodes CASRLTGKRDQPQHF.

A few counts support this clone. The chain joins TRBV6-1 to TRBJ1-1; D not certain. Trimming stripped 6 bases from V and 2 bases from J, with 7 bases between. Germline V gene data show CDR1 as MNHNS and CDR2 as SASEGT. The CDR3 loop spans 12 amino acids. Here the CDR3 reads CASRTANTEAFF. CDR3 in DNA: TGTGCCAGCAGGACTGCTAACACTGAAGCTTTCTTT.

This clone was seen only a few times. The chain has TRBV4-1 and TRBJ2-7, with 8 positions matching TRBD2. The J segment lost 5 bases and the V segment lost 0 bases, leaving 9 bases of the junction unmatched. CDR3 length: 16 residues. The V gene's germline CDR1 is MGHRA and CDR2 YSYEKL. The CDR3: CASSQEGAGAPDEQYF. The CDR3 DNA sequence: TGCGCCAGCAGCCAAGAGGGAGCGGGAGCCCCCGACGAGCAGTACTTC.

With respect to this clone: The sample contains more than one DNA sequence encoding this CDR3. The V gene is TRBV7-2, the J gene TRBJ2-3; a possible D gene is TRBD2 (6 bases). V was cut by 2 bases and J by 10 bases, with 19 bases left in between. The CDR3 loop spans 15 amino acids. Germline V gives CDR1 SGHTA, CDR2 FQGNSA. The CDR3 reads CASSLFGTSFLSQYF. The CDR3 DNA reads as TGTGCCAGCAGCTTATTCGGGACTTCGTTTCTGTCGCAGTATTTT.

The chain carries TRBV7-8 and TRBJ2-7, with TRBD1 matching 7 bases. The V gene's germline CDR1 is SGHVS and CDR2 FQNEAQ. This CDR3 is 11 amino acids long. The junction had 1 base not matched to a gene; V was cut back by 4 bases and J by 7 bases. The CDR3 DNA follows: TGTGCCAGCAGCTCGACAGGGGAGCAGTACTTC. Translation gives CASSSTGEQYF.

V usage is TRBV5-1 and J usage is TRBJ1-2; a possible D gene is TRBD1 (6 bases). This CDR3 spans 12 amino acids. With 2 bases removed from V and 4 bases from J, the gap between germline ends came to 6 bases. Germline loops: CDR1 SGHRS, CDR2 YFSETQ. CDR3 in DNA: TGCGCCAGCAGCTTACAGGGCTATGGCTACACCTTC. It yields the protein CASSLQGYGYTF.

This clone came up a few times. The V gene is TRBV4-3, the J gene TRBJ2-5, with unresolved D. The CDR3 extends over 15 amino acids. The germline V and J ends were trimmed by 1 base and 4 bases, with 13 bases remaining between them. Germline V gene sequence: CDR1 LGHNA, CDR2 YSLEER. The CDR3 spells CASSQGGGGLETQYF. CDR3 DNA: TGCGCCAGCAGCCAAGGAGGTGGCGGCCTAGAGACCCAGTACTTC.

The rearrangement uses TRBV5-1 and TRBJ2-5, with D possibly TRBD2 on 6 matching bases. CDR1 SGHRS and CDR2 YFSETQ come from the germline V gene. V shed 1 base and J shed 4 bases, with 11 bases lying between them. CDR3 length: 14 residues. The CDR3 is CASSLQRGGETQYF. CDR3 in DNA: TGCGCCAGCAGCTTGCAGAGGGGAGGAGAGACCCAGTACTTC.